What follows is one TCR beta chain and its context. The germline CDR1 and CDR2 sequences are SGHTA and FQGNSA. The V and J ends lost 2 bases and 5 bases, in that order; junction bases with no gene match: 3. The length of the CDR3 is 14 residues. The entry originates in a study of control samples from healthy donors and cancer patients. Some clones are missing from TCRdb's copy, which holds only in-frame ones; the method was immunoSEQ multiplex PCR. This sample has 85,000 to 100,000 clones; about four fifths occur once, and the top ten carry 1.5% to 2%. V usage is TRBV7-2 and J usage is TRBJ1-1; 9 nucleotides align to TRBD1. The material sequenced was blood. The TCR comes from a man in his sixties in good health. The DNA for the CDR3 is TGTGCCAGCAGCTTAAGGACAGGGGTAACTGAAGCTTTCTTT. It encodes CASSLRTGVTEAFF.